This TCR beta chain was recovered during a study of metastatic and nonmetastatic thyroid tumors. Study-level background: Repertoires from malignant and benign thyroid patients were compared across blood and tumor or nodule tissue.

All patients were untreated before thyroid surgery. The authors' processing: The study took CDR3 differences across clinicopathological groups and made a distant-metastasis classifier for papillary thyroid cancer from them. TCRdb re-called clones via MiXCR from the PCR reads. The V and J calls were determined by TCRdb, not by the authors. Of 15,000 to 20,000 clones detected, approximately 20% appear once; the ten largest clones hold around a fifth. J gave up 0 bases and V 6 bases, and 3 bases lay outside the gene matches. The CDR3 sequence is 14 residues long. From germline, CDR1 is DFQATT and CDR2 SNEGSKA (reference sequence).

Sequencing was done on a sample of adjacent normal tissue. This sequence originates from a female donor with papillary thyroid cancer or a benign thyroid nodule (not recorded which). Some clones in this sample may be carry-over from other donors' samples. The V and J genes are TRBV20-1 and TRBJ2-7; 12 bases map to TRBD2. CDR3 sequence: CSARLAGVSYEQYF. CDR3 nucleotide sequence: TGCAGTGCCAGACTAGCGGGAGTCTCCTACGAGCAGTACTTC.